This T cell receptor beta chain was observed in a study of shared T cell receptors in the human thymus. This CDR3 spans 16 amino acids. Trimming shortened V by 2 bases and J by 0 bases, and 13 bases separated the two germline ends. Germline V gives CDR1 LNHNV, CDR2 YYDKDF (reference sequence). Libraries were prepared by immunoSEQ multiplex PCR; TCRdb keeps only in-frame clonotypes and omits some of them. This sample has 650,000 to 950,000 clones; roughly 85% occur once, and the top ten carry approximately 0.01%. The table lists this clone with a count of one. These data also formed part of another study, on human thymus T cells. This second study says: The sample donors, healthy Finnish infants, were having corrective surgery for congenital heart defects.

The chain couples TRBV15 to TRBJ1-1; D may be TRBD1 (5 bases). The sequence was obtained from a girl younger than two with a congenital heart defect. Sample: thymocytes. CDR3 bases: TGTGCCACCAGCAGATCAGGGATTACCATGAACACTGAAGCTTTCTTT. Translated: CATSRSGITMNTEAFF. The full variable domain, its missing parts supplied by reference TRBV15 and TRBJ1-1, is DAMVIQNPRYQVTQFGKPVTLSCSQTLNHNVMYWYQQKSSQAPKLLFHYYDKDFNNEADTPDNFQSRRPNTSFCFLDIRSPGLGDTAMYLCATSRSGITMNTEAFFGQGTRLTVV.